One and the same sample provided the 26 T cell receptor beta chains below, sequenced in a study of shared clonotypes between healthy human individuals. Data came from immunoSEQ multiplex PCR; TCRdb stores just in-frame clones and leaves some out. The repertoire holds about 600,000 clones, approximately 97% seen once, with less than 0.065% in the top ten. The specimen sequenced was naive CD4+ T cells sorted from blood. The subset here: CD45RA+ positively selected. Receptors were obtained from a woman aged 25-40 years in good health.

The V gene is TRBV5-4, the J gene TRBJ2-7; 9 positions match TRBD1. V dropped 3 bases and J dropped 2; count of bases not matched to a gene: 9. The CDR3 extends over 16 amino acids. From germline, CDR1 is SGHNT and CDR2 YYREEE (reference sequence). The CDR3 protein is CASSSILGTGTYEQYF. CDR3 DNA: TGTGCCAGCAGCTCCATCCTCGGGACAGGGACCTACGAGCAGTACTTC. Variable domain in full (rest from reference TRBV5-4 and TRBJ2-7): ETGVTQSPTHLIKTRGQQVTLRCSSQSGHNTVSWYQQALGQGPQFIFQYYREEENGRGNFPPRFSGLQFPNYSSELNVNALELDDSALYLCASSSILGTGTYEQYFGPGTRLTVT.

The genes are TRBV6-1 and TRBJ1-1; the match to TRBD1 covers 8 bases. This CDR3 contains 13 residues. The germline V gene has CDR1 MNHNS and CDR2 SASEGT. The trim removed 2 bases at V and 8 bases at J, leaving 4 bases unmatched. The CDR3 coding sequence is TGTGCCAGCAGTGAATCTCACAGGGGGGAAGCTTTCTTT. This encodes CASSESHRGEAFF.

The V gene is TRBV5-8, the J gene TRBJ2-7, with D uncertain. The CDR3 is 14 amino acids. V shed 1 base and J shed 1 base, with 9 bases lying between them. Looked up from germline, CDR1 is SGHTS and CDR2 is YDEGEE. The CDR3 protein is CASSLSSLSYEQYF. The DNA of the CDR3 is TGTGCCAGCAGCTTGAGCAGCTTATCCTACGAGCAGTACTTC.

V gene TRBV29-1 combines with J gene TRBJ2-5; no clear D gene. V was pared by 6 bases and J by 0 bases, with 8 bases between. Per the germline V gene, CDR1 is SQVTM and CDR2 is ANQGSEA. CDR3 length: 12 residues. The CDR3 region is CSVSSYQETQYF. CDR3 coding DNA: TGCAGCGTCTCCAGCTACCAAGAGACCCAGTACTTC. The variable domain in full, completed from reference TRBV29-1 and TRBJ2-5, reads SAVISQKPSRDICQRGTSLTIQCQVDSQVTMMFWYRQQPGQSLTLIATANQGSEATYESGFVIDKFPISRPNLTFSTLTVSNMSPEDSSIYLCSVSSYQETQYFGPGTRLLVL.

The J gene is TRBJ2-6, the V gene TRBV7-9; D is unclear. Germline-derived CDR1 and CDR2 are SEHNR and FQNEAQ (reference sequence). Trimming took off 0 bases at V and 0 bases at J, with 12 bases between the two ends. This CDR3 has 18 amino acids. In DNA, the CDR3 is TGTGCCAGCAGCTTAGCCGGGCTACATTACTCTGGGGCCAACGTCCTGACTTTC. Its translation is CASSLAGLHYSGANVLTF.

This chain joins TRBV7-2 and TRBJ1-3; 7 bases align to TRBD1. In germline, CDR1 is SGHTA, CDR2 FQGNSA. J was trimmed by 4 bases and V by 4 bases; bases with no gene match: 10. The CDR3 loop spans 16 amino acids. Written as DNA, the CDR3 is TGTGCCAGCAGCTATGGGGGACAGTTACGCGGAAACACCATATATTTT. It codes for CASSYGGQLRGNTIYF.

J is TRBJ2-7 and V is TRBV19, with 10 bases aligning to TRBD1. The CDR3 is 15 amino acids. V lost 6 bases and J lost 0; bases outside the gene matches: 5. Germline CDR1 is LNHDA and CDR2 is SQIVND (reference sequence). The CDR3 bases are TGTGCCAGTAGCCCCGGGACAGGGGCCTCCTACGAGCAGTACTTC. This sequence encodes CASSPGTGASYEQYF.

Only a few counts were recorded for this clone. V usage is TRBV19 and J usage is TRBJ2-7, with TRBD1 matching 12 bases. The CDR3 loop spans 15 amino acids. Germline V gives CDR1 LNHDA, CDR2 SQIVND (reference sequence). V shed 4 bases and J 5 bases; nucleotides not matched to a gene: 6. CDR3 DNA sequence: TGTGCCAGTAGTACCCCCGGGACAGGGGGCGACGAGCAGTACTTC. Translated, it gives CASSTPGTGGDEQYF. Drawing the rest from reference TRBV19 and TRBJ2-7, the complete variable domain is DGGITQSPKYLFRKEGQNVTLSCEQNLNHDAMYWYRQDPGQGLRLIYYSQIVNDFQKGDIAEGYSVSREKKESFPLTVTSAQKNPTAFYLCASSTPGTGGDEQYFGPGTRLTVT.

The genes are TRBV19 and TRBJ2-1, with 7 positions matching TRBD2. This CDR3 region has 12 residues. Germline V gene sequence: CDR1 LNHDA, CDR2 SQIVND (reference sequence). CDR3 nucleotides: TGTGCTATAAGCGCGGGAGACAATGAGCAGTTCTTC. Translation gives CAISAGDNEQFF.

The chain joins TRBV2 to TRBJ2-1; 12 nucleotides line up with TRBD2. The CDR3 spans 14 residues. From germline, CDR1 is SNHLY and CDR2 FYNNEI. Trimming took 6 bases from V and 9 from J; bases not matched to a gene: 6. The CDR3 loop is CASRGLAGICEQFF. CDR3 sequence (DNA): TGTGCCAGCAGAGGACTAGCGGGAATCTGTGAGCAGTTCTTC.

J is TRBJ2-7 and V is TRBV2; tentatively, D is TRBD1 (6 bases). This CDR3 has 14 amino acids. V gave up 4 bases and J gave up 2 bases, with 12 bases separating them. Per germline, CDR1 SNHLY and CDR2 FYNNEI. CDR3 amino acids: CASSAQGTPYEQYF. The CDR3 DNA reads TGTGCCAGCAGTGCGCAGGGGACCCCCTACGAGCAGTACTTC.

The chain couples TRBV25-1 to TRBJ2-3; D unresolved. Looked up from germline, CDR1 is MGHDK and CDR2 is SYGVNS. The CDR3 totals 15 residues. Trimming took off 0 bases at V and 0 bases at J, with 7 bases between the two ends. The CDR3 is CASSEYTRSTDTQYF. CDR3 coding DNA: TGTGCCAGCAGTGAATATACGCGAAGCACAGATACGCAGTATTTT.

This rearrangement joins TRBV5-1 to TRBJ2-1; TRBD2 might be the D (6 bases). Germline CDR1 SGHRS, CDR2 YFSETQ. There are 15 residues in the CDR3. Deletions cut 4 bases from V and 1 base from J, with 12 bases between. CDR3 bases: TGCGCCAGCAGCCACACTAGCCCGTCCTACAATGAGCAGTTCTTC. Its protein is CASSHTSPSYNEQFF. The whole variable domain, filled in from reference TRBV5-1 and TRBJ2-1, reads KAGVTQTPRYLIKTRGQQVTLSCSPISGHRSVSWYQQTPGQGLQFLFEYFSETQRNKGNFPGRFSGRQFSNSRSEMNVSTLELGDSALYLCASSHTSPSYNEQFFGPGTRLTVL.

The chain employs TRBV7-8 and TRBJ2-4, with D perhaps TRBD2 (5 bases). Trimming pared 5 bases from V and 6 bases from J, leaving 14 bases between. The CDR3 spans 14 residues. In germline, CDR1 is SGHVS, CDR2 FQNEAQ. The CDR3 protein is CASSTGLPGNIQYF. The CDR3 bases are TGTGCCAGCAGCACCGGACTTCCCGGAAACATTCAGTACTTC.

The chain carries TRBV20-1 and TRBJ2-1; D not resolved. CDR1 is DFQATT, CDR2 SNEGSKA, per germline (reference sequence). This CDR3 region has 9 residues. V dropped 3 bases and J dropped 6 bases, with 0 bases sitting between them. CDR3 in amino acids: CSASNEQFF. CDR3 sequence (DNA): TGCAGTGCTAGCAATGAGCAGTTCTTC.

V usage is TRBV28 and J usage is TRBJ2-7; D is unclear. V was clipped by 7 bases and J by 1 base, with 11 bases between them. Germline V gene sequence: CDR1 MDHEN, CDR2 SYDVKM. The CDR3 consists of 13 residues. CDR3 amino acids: CASNPMYSYEQYF. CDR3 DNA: TGTGCCAGCAACCCTATGTATTCCTACGAGCAGTACTTC.

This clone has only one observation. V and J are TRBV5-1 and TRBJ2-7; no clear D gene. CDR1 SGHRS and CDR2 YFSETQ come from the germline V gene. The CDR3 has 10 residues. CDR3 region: CKPFSYEQYF. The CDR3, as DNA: TGCAAACCCTTCTCCTACGAGCAGTACTTC.

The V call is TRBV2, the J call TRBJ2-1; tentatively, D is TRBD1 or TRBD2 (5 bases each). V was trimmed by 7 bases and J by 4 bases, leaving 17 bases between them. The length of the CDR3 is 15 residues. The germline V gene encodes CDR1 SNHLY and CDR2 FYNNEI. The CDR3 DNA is TGTGCCAGCACGGCTGGAGTAGAGGGGTACAATGAGCAGTTCTTC. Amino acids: CASTAGVEGYNEQFF.

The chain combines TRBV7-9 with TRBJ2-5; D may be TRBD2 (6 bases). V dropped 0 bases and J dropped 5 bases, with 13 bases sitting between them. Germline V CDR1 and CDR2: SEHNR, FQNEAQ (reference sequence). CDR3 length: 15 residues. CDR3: CASSLAGGREETQYF. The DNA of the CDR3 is TGTGCCAGCAGCTTAGCGGGAGGCCGGGAGGAGACCCAGTACTTC.

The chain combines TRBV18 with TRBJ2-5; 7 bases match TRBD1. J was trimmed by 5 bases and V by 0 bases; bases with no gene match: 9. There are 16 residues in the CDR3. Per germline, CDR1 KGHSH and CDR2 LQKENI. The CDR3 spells CASSPPNTGAGETQYF. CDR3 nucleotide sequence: TGTGCCAGCTCACCACCCAACACAGGGGCAGGGGAGACCCAGTACTTC.

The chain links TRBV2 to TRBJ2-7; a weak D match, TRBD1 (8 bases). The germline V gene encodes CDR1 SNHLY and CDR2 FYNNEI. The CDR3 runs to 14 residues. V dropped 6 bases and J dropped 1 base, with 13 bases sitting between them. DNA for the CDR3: TGTGCCAGCAGACAGGGGGGGAAGTCCTACGAGCAGTACTTC. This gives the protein CASRQGGKSYEQYF.

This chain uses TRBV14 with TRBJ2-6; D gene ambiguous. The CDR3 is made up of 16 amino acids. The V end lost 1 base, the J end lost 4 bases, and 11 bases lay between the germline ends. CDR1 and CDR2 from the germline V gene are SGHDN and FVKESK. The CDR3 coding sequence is TGTGCCAGCAGCCAAGGAGTGGGGAAAGGGGCCAACGTCCTGACTTTC. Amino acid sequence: CASSQGVGKGANVLTF.

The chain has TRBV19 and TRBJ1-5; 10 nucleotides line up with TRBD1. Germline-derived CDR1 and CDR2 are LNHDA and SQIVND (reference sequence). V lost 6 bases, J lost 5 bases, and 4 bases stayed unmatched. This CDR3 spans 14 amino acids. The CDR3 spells CASSGQGGHQPQHF. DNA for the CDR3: TGTGCCAGTAGCGGACAGGGGGGTCATCAGCCCCAGCATTTT.

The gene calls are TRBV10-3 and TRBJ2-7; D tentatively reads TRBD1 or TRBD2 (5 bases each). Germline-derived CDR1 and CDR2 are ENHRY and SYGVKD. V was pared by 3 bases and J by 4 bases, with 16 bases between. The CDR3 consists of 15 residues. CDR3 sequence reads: CAISDPGRWGYEQYF. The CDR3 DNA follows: TGTGCCATCAGTGACCCGGGGCGGTGGGGTTACGAGCAGTACTTC.

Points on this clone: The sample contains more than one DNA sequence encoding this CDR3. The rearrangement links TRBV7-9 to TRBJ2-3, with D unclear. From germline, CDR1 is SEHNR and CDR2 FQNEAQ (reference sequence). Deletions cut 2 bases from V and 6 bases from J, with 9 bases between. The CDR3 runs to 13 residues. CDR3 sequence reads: CASSLSLVDTQYF. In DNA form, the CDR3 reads TGTGCCAGCAGCTTATCGTTGGTGGATACGCAGTATTTT.

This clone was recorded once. CDR3 sequence (DNA): TGTGCCAGCAGTGGCAGTCCTCCGGTCAACTATGGCTACACCTTC. Protein product: CASSGSPPVNYGYTF. The J gene is TRBJ1-2, the V gene TRBV25-1; no clear D. The CDR3 runs to 15 residues. Trimming removed 4 bases at V and 2 bases at J, with 14 bases between. CDR1 and CDR2 from the germline V gene are MGHDK and SYGVNS.